This TCR beta chain was documented in a study of cytomegalovirus exposure and HLA in healthy donors. Overall study results and limits: In a later analysis, TCR beta V- and J-gene trimming showed a link to a missense DCLRE1C variant. Overall, under 200 TCR beta chains were annotated as cytomegalovirus-associated.

Turning to this clone: No antigen is known for it. Mismatch with germline at one junction end may stem from a read error.

This CDR3 is 14 amino acids long. CDR1 and CDR2 (germline): SGHNT, YYREEE (reference sequence). PCR employed 60 Vbeta and 13 Jbeta primers. Method: immunoSEQ multiplex PCR; TCRdb's copy keeps in-frame clones and lacks some. The table has more than 85,000 clones, roughly 79% seen once. This sequence joins TRBV5-4 and TRBJ2-7, with 9 bases lining up with TRBD2. The TCR sequence derives from a woman in her 30s in good health and CMV-seronegative. Sequenced input: PBMCs. For the CDR3, the DNA is TGTGCCACCAGCTTTGGGCGGGAGGGCCGCGAGCAGTACTTC. It translates to CATSFGREGREQYF. Looking up the rest from reference TRBV5-4 and TRBJ2-7 gives the full variable domain: ETGVTQSPTHLIKTRGQQVTLRCSSQSGHNTVSWYQQALGQGPQFIFQYYREEENGRGNFPPRFSGLQFPNYSSELNVNALELDDSALYLCATSFGREGREQYFGPGTRLTVT.